This is a list of T cell receptor beta chains from one sample in a study of beta chain features in type 1 diabetes. Sequenced by immunoSEQ multiplex PCR; TCRdb stores in-frame clones only, minus some. The sample holds 300,000 to 350,000 clones, roughly a fifth seen once. The sequenced sample consisted of naive CD4+ T cells from blood. The receptors here all came from a woman under 30 in good health. The CDR3 runs from the conserved cysteine through the conserved F or W. D genes are given only for firm matches. The size field is filled for only some rows; it gives once, few, many or a size class.

size,D,V,J,CDR3,DNA
few,.,TRBV7-2,TRBJ2-1,CASSLAWQGSNEQFF,TGTGCCAGCAGCTTAGCTTGGCAGGGGTCGAATGAGCAGTTCTTC
.,TRBD2,TRBV7-2,TRBJ2-5,CASSLVAGGVTQYF,TGTGCCAGCAGCTTAGTCGCGGGGGGGGTGACCCAGTACTTC
once,TRBD1,TRBV5-1,TRBJ2-1,CASSLGTGGYNEQFF,TGCGCCAGCAGCTTAGGGACAGGGGGTTACAATGAGCAGTTCTTC
.,.,TRBV6-9,TRBJ2-2,CASRAGLVVAGELFF,TGTGCCAGCAGGGCGGGCCTCGTTGTGGCCGGGGAGCTGTTTTTT
.,TRBD2,TRBV19,TRBJ2-2,CASSLGAGAITGELFF,TGTGCCAGTAGTCTCGGAGCGGGGGCCATCACCGGGGAGCTGTTTTTT
.,TRBD2,TRBV9,TRBJ2-7,CASSVDEGLAGAEQYF,TGTGCCAGCAGCGTAGATGAGGGACTAGCGGGAGCCGAGCAGTACTTC
few,.,TRBV2,TRBJ1-2,CASSVVSTRTF,TGTGCCAGCAGTGTTGTATCGACTCGCACCTTC
.,TRBD2,TRBV5-8,TRBJ2-5,CASSLYFGASGTFQETQYF,TGTGCCAGCAGCTTGTATTTTGGGGCGAGCGGGACGTTCCAAGAGACCCAGTACTTC
.,.,TRBV5-5,TRBJ2-3,CASSWRTSSDTQYF,TGTGCCAGCAGCTGGAGGACCTCATCGGATACGCAGTATTTT
few,TRBD2,TRBV7-9,TRBJ2-1,CASSFAGVGNEQFF,TGTGCCAGCAGCTTTGCGGGGGTGGGGAATGAGCAGTTCTTC
.,TRBD2,TRBV30,TRBJ2-1,CAWSVFLAGNNEQFF,TGTGCCTGGAGTGTATTCCTAGCGGGCAACAATGAGCAGTTCTTC
.,TRBD1,TRBV18,TRBJ2-7,CASSPRTGEDEQYF,TGTGCCAGCTCACCTCGGACAGGGGAGGACGAGCAGTACTTC
few,.,TRBV30,TRBJ1-2,CAWSVSVYGYTF,TGTGCCTGGAGTGTATCGGTCTATGGCTACACCTTC
.,.,TRBV7-9,TRBJ1-2,CASSPPSLAWGYTF,TGTGCCAGCAGCCCACCATCTCTCGCGTGGGGCTACACCTTC
.,.,TRBV18,TRBJ1-2,CASSPRAANYGYTF,TGTGCCAGCTCCCCCAGGGCTGCTAACTATGGCTACACCTTC
.,TRBD2,TRBV5-1,TRBJ2-7,CASSLAGTSGLGEQYF,TGCGCCAGCAGCTTGGCCGGGACTAGCGGATTAGGCGAGCAGTACTTC